The sequence of this TCR beta chain was determined in a study of cytomegalovirus exposure and HLA in healthy donors. Study-wide results and caveats: Later analysis identified 15,000 to 20,000 TCR beta sequences associated with HLA alleles, using a false discovery rate threshold of 0.05. In a later analysis, TCR association rates varied by HLA locus: DRB1 most, HLA-C fewest. Later genetic work tied a missense DCLRE1C variant to beta-chain V and J trimming. For most TCR beta V segments, an earlier analysis put the productive rate at about 90% or about 30% of the time.

Concerning this clone: Its antigen is not identified.

Primers for the PCR totalled 60 Vbeta and 13 Jbeta. Measured with immunoSEQ multiplex PCR; TCRdb has only the in-frame clones, and not every one. This sample has some 120,000 clones, with 82% found just once. The CDR3 has 15 residues. V gave up 3 bases and J gave up 4 bases; unmatched junction bases: 9. CDR1 and CDR2 (germline): SGHRS, YFSETQ. The V and J genes are TRBV5-1 and TRBJ2-5; TRBD2 matches at 7 bases. The sequenced sample was PBMCs. This sequence was found in a woman in her late teens or twenties in good health and CMV-seronegative. The CDR3 DNA is TGCGCCAGCAGCTGGGGGGGAGGAACCAGAGAGACCCAGTACTTC. Translation: CASSWGGGTRETQYF.